This TCR beta chain was captured by sequencing in a study of radiotherapy plus CTLA-4 blockade in lung cancer. Produced via immunoSEQ multiplex PCR; TCRdb's table is partial and in-frame only. The repertoire holds tens of thousands of clones, roughly 71% seen once, with roughly 4.3% in the top ten. This CDR3 spans 15 amino acids. Per germline, CDR1 MNHEY and CDR2 SVGAGI. Between the trimmed V and J ends, which lost 0 bases and 3 bases, there was a span of 9 bases. The chain links TRBV6-5 to TRBJ1-3; TRBD1 is a possible D gene (5 bases). The sequence derives from a human donor with non-small cell lung cancer whose response to radiotherapy plus ipilimumab could not be evaluated. The sample in question was peripheral blood, obtained from a patient treated with radiotherapy plus ipilimumab. For the CDR3, the DNA is TGTGCCAGCAGTTACTCGGGGGGGTATGGAAACACCATATATTTT. This gives the protein CASSYSGGYGNTIYF.